The clone carrying this T cell receptor (beta chain) was seen at least ten times. Its antigen is as yet unknown. The entry originates in a study of T cell repertoires in cytomegalovirus infection. Notes on the study in general: Across the ex vivo response, the dominant clonotypes were HLA-C-restricted CMV-specific TCR beta clonotypes.

The CDR3 extends over 15 amino acids. Trimming at V came to 5 bases and at J to 2 bases, leaving 2 bases not matched to a gene. CDR1 is SGHTA, CDR2 FQGNSA, per germline. TCRdb used MiXCR to reprocess the reads, holding one entry per CDR3 protein. Of about 740,000 distinct CDR3 sequences in the sample, approximately 34% were seen once. The TCR sequence derives from a human donor in good health (CMV status not recorded). Some clones in this sample may be carry-over from other donors' samples. Sequencing was done on a sample of PBMCs. The chain couples TRBV7-2 to TRBJ2-3, with 12 bases aligning to TRBD2. The CDR3 nucleotides are TGTGCCAGCAGCCCTAGCGGGAGGGCCACAGATACGCAGTATTTT. It codes for CASSPSGRATDTQYF. Based on the CDR3 plus reference TRBV7-2 and TRBJ2-3, the full variable domain is GAGVSQSPSNKVTEKGKDVELRCDPISGHTALYWYRQSLGQGLEFLIYFQGNSAPDKSGLPSDRFSAERTGGSVSTLTIQRTQQEDSAVYLCASSPSGRATDTQYFGPGTRLTVL.